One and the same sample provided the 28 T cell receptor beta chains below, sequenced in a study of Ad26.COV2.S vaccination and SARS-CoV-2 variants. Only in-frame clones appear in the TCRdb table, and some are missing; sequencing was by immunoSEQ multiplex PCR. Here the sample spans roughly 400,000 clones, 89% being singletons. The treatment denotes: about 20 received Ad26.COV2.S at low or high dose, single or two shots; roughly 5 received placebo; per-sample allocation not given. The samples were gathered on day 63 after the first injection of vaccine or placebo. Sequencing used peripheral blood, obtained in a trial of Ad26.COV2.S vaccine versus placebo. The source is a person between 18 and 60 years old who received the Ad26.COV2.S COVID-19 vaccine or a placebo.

The CDR3 loop reads CASKTGLGQNTGELFF. In nucleotides, the CDR3 is TGTGCCAGCAAAACCGGACTGGGACAGAACACCGGGGAGCTGTTTTTT. The rearrangement uses TRBV13 and TRBJ2-2; the D gene is possibly TRBD1 (6 bases). Germline assignment: CDR1 PRHDT and CDR2 FYEKMQ (reference sequence). Between the trimmed V and J ends, which lost 7 bases and 1 base, there was a span of 16 bases. This CDR3 has 16 residues.

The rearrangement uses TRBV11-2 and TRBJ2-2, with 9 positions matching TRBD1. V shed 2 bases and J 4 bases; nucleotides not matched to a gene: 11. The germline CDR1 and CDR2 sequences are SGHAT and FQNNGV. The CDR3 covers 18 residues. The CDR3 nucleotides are TGTGCCAGCAGCTTACGGGCCCCGGGACAGGGAATCACCGGGGAGCTGTTTTTT. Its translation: CASSLRAPGQGITGELFF.

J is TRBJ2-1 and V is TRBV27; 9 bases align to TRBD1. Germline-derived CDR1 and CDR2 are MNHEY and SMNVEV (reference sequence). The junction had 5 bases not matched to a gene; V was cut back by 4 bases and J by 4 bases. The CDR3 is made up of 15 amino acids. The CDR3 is CASSYTGGLYNEQFF. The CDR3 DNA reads TGTGCCAGCAGTTACACAGGGGGCTTGTACAATGAGCAGTTCTTC.

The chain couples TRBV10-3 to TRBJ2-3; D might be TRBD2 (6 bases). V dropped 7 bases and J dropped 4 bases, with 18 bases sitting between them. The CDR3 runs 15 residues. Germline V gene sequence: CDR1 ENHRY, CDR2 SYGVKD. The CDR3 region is CAITPGGREADTQYF. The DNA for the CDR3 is TGTGCCATCACCCCCGGTGGCAGGGAGGCAGATACGCAGTATTTT.

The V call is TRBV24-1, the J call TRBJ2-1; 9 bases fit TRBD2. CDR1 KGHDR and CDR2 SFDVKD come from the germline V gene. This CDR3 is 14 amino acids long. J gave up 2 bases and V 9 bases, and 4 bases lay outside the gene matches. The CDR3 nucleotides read TGTGCCACCCGGGCTAGCGGGACCTACAATGAGCAGTTCTTC. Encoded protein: CATRASGTYNEQFF.

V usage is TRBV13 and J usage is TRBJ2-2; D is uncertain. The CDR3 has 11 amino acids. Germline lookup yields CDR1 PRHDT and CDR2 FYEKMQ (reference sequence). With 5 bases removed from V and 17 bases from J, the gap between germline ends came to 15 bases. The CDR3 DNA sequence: TGTGCCAGCAGCCCCGGCGGTCACGGATTTTTT. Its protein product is CASSPGGHGFF.

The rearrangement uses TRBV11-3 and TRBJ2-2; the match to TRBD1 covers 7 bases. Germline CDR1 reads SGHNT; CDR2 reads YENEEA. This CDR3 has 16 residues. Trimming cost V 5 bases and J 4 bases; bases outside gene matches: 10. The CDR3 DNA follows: TGTGCCAGCAGCCCCACCGGGACAGTGATCACCGGGGAGCTGTTTTTT. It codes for CASSPTGTVITGELFF.

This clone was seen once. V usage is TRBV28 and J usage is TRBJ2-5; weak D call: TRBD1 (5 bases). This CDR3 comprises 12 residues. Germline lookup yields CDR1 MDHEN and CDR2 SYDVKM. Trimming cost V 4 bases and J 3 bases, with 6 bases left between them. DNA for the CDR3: TGTGCCAGCAGTTCAGGGAAAGAGACCCAGTACTTC. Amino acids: CASSSGKETQYF.

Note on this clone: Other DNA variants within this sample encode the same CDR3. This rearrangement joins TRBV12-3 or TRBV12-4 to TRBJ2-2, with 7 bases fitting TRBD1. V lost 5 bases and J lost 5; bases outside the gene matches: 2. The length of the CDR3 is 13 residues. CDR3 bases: TGTGCCAGCAGTCTGACAGGGACCGGGGAGCTGTTTTTT. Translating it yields CASSLTGTGELFF.

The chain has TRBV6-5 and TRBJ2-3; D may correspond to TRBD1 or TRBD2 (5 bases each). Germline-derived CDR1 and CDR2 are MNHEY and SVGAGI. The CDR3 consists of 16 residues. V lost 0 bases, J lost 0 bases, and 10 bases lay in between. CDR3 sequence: CASSYSGGMSTDTQYF. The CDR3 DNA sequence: TGTGCCAGCAGTTACTCTGGGGGAATGAGCACAGATACGCAGTATTTT.

CDR3 protein: CASSELQGTNEKLFF. The CDR3 DNA follows: TGTGCCAGCAGTGAACTTCAGGGGACTAATGAAAAACTGTTTTTT. The chain recombines TRBV6-1 with TRBJ1-4, with D maybe TRBD1 (6 bases). Trimming cost V 2 bases and J 2 bases, with 9 bases left between them. CDR1 and CDR2 from the germline V gene are MNHNS and SASEGT. This CDR3 is 15 amino acids long.

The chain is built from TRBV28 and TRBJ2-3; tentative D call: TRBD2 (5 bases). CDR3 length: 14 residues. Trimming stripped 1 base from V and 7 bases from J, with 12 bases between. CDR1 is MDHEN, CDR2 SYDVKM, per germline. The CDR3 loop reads CASSLSGRGYTQYF. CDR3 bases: TGTGCCAGCAGTTTATCAGGCCGCGGGTATACGCAGTATTTT. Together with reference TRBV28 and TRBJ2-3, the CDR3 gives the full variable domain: DVKVTQSSRYLVKRTGEKVFLECVQDMDHENMFWYRQDPGLGLRLIYFSYDVKMKEKGDIPEGYSVSREKKERFSLILESASTNQTSMYLCASSLSGRGYTQYFGPGTRLTVL.

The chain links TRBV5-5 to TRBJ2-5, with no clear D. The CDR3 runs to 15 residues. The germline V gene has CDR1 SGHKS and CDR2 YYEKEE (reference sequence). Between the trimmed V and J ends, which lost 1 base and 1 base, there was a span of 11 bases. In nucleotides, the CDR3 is TGTGCCAGCAGCTTGCGGGCAGGAGTCCAAGAGACCCAGTACTTC. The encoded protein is CASSLRAGVQETQYF.

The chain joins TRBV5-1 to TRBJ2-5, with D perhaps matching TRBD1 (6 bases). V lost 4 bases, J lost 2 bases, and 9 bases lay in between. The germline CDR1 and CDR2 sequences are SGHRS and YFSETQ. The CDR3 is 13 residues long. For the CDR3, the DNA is TGCGCCAGCAGCCCTCAGGGGCAAGAGACCCAGTACTTC. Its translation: CASSPQGQETQYF. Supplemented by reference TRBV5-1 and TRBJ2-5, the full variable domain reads KAGVTQTPRYLIKTRGQQVTLSCSPISGHRSVSWYQQTPGQGLQFLFEYFSETQRNKGNFPGRFSGRQFSNSRSEMNVSTLELGDSALYLCASSPQGQETQYFGPGTRLLVL.

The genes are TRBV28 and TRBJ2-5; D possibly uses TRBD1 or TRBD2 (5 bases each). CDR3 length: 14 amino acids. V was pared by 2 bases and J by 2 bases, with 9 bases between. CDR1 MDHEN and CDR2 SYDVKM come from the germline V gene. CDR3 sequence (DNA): TGTGCCAGCAGTTTAGGGGGACGGCAAGAGACCCAGTACTTC. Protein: CASSLGGRQETQYF.

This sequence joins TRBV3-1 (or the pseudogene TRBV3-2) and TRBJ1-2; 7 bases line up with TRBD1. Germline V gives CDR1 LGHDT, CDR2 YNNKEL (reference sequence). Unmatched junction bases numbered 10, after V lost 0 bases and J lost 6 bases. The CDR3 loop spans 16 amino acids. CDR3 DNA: TGTGCCAGCAGCCAAGAAGGATCCGGGACAGATAATGGCTACACCTTC. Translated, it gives CASSQEGSGTDNGYTF.

The CDR3 DNA is TGTGCCATCACAGATGGGACAGGGGCCTACAATGAGCAGTTCTTC. Protein sequence: CAITDGTGAYNEQFF. The rearrangement links TRBV10-3 to TRBJ2-1; TRBD1 matches at 10 bases. From germline, CDR1 is ENHRY and CDR2 SYGVKD. The length of the CDR3 is 15 residues. The V and J ends lost 7 bases and 2 bases, in that order; junction bases with no gene match: 5.

CDR3 sequence reads: CASSLRSYNEQFF. As DNA, the CDR3 is TGTGCCAGCAGTTTAAGGTCCTACAATGAGCAGTTCTTC. J is TRBJ2-1 and V is TRBV27, with D uncertain. Looked up from germline, CDR1 is MNHEY and CDR2 is SMNVEV (reference sequence). Trimming pared 2 bases from V and 1 base from J, leaving 3 bases between. This CDR3 is 13 amino acids long.

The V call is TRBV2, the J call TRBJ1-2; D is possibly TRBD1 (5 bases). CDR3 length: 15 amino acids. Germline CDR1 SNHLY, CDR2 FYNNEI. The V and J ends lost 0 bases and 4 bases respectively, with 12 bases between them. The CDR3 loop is CASSEAAGGAYGYTF. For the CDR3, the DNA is TGTGCCAGCAGTGAAGCGGCGGGAGGGGCCTATGGCTACACCTTC.

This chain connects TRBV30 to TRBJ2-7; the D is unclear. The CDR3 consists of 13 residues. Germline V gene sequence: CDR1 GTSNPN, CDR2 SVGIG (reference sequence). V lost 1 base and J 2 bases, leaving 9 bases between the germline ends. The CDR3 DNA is TGTGCCTGGAGTGGACCTAACCCCTACGAGCAGTACTTC. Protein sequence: CAWSGPNPYEQYF.

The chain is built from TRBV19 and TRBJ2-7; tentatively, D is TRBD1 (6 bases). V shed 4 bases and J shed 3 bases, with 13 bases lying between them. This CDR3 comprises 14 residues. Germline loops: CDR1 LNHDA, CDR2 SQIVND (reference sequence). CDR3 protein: CASSNRAEYYEQYF. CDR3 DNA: TGTGCCAGTAGTAACAGGGCCGAGTACTACGAGCAGTACTTC.

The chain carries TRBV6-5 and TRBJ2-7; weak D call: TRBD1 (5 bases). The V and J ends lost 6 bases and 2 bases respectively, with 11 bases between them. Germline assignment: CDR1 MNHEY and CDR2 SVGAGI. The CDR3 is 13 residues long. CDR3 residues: CASRGDRAYEQYF. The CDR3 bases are TGTGCCAGCAGGGGCGACAGAGCCTACGAGCAGTACTTC.

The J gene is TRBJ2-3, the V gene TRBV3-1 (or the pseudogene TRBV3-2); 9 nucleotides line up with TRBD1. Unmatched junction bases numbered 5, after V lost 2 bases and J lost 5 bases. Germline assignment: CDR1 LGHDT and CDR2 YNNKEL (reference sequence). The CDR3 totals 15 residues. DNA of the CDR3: TGTGCCAGCAGCCAACAGGGACAGGGCAGAGATACGCAGTATTTT. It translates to CASSQQGQGRDTQYF.

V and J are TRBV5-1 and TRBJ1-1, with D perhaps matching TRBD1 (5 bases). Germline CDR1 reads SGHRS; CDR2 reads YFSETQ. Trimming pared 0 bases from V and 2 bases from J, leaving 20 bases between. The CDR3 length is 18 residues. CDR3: CASSLAPHLPGPNTEAFF. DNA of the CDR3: TGCGCCAGCAGCTTGGCGCCTCATCTCCCGGGACCTAACACTGAAGCTTTCTTT.

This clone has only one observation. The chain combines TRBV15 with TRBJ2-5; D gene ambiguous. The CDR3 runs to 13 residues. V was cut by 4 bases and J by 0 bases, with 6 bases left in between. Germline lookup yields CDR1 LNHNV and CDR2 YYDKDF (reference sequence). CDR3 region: CATSTLYQETQYF. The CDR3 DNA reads TGTGCCACCAGCACACTGTACCAAGAGACCCAGTACTTC.

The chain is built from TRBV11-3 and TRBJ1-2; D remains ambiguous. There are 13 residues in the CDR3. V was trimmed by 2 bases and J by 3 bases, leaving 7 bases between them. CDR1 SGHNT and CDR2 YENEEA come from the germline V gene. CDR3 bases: TGTGCCAGCAGCTTAACAGATGACTATGGCTACACCTTC. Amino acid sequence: CASSLTDDYGYTF.

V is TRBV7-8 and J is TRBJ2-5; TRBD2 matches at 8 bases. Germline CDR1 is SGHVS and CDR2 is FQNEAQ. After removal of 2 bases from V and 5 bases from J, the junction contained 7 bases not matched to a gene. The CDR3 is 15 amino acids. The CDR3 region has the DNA TGTGCCAGCAGCTTACCCGGGAGGGCGGGCGAGACCCAGTACTTC. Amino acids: CASSLPGRAGETQYF. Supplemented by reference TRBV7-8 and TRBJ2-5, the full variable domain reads GAGVSQSPRYKVAKRGQDVALRCDPISGHVSLFWYQQALGQGPEFLTYFQNEAQLDKSGLPSDRFFAERPEGSVSTLKIQRTQQEDSAVYLCASSLPGRAGETQYFGPGTRLLVL.

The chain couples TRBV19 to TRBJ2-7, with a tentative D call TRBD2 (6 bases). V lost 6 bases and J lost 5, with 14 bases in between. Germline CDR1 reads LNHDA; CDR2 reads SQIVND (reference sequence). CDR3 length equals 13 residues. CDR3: CASSPSRGNEQYF. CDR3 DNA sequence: TGTGCCAGTAGCCCCAGCCGCGGGAACGAGCAGTACTTC.